These 18 T cell receptor beta chains were sequenced from one sample in a study of T cell repertoires in cytomegalovirus infection. TCRdb called the reads again in MiXCR, with one record for every CDR3 protein. The top ten clones hold approximately 18% of a sample with roughly 230,000 distinct CDR3 sequences, over 20% of them seen once. Sequenced sample: CD8+ T cells from PBMCs. The origin of the receptors is a human donor in good health (CMV status not recorded). Some clones in this sample may be carry-over from other donors' samples.

V usage is TRBV25-1 and J usage is TRBJ2-5; unclear D gene. Germline V gene lookup returns CDR1 MGHDK and CDR2 SYGVNS. The CDR3 totals 12 residues. V was clipped by 5 bases and J by 2 bases, with 6 bases between them. The CDR3 DNA follows: TGTGCCAGCAGTCGGTTACAAGAGACCCAGTACTTC. It encodes CASSRLQETQYF.

This clonotype was found a few times. The gene calls are TRBV25-1 and TRBJ1-5, with TRBD1 as a possible D gene (6 bases). Trimming stripped 1 base from V and 4 bases from J, with 11 bases between. Germline CDR1 is MGHDK and CDR2 is SYGVNS. The CDR3 spans 15 residues. The CDR3 reads CASSESSTGNQPQHF. CDR3 nucleotide sequence: TGTGCCAGCAGTGAATCTAGTACAGGGAATCAGCCCCAGCATTTT. Using reference TRBV25-1 and TRBJ1-5 for the parts outside the CDR3, the full variable domain is EADIYQTPRYLVIGTGKKITLECSQTMGHDKMYWYQQDPGMELHLIHYSYGVNSTEKGDLSSESTVSRIRTEHFPLTLESARPSHTSQYLCASSESSTGNQPQHFGDGTRLSIL.

There are many counts of this clonotype. The V gene is TRBV2, the J gene TRBJ1-4; 8 bases fit TRBD1. The V segment lost 7 bases and the J segment 8 bases; nucleotides outside the gene matches: 12. CDR3 size: 15 residues. CDR1 is SNHLY and CDR2 is FYNNEI in the germline V gene. As DNA, the CDR3 is TGTGCCAGCACCTCTCTGACAGGGGTACGCGAAAAACTGTTTTTT. Translating it yields CASTSLTGVREKLFF.

The rearrangement joins TRBV7-9 to TRBJ2-7; either TRBD1 or TRBD2 may supply D (5 bases each). V shed 4 bases and J shed 2 bases, with 15 bases lying between them. CDR3 length: 15 amino acids. The germline V gene has CDR1 SEHNR and CDR2 FQNEAQ (reference sequence). CDR3 in amino acids: CASSSPGTSTYEQYF. The CDR3 DNA sequence: TGTGCCAGCAGCTCTCCCGGGACGTCGACCTACGAGCAGTACTTC.

The gene calls are TRBV28 and TRBJ2-3; 7 positions agree with TRBD2. Trimming removed 4 bases from V and 2 bases from J; junction bases left unmatched: 3. The CDR3 consists of 14 residues. Germline V gene sequence: CDR1 MDHEN, CDR2 SYDVKM. CDR3 DNA sequence: TGTGCCAGCAGTTCGGCGGGGGTCACAGATACGCAGTATTTT. Translation: CASSSAGVTDTQYF.

This clonotype turned up a few times. V and J are TRBV7-2 and TRBJ1-1, with unresolved D. The CDR3 consists of 15 residues. V was trimmed by 6 bases and J by 10 bases, leaving 24 bases between them. Per germline, CDR1 SGHTA and CDR2 FQGNSA. This chain's CDR3 is CASSSARYDLFGAFF. Here the CDR3 DNA reads TGTGCCAGCAGTTCCGCCCGTTACGACCTCTTCGGAGCTTTCTTT.

CDR3 in DNA: TGTGCCAGCAGTTCCAGGGATTCACCCCTCCACTTT. This codes for CASSSRDSPLHF. The chain is built from TRBV6-6 and TRBJ1-6, with D possibly matching TRBD1 (5 bases). Germline CDR1 MNHNY, CDR2 SVGAGI (reference sequence). The CDR3 loop spans 12 amino acids. V lost 4 bases and J lost 8, with 6 bases in between.

The gene calls are TRBV7-2 and TRBJ2-2; weak D call: TRBD2 (5 bases). Germline CDR1 is SGHTA and CDR2 is FQGNSA. The ends were cut back, 2 bases at V and 0 bases at J, with 10 bases in the middle. This CDR3 is 16 amino acids long. CDR3 DNA sequence: TGTGCCAGCAGCTTATTTTCCGGGGCGAACACCGGGGAGCTGTTTTTT. It codes for CASSLFSGANTGELFF.

This clonotype was found a few times. This sequence joins TRBV28 and TRBJ2-7; 9 bases fit TRBD2. Germline V gene lookup returns CDR1 MDHEN and CDR2 SYDVKM. This CDR3 has 13 amino acids. V lost 6 bases to trimming and J lost 7 bases; unmatched junction nucleotides: 7. The CDR3 nucleotides are TGTGCCAGCAGGCCAGGGACTAGCCTTGAGCAGTACTTC. Its protein is CASRPGTSLEQYF.

This clonotype was seen only a few times. J is TRBJ2-1 and V is TRBV27; D is uncertain. The CDR3 extends over 16 amino acids. CDR1 is MNHEY and CDR2 is SMNVEV in the germline V gene (reference sequence). The V end was cut by 0 bases, the J end by 5 bases, with 14 bases between. The CDR3: CASSLSLNRLNNEQFF. CDR3 nucleotide sequence: TGTGCCAGCAGTTTATCTCTTAACCGACTCAACAATGAGCAGTTCTTC.

The gene calls are TRBV2 and TRBJ2-1, with D possibly matching TRBD1 (6 bases). CDR1 SNHLY and CDR2 FYNNEI come from the germline V gene. Trimming removed 8 bases from V and 6 bases from J, with 11 bases in between. The CDR3 has 12 amino acids. CDR3 residues: CASARGINEQFF. For the CDR3, the DNA is TGTGCCAGCGCCAGGGGAATCAATGAGCAGTTCTTC.

This chain joins TRBV12-3 or TRBV12-4 and TRBJ1-1; tentative D call: TRBD1 (5 bases). The CDR3 extends over 15 amino acids. V lost 5 bases and J lost 3, with 16 bases in between. CDR3 in amino acids: CASSPFLGEDTEAFF. In nucleotides, the CDR3 is TGTGCCAGCAGTCCCTTTTTGGGGGAGGACACTGAAGCTTTCTTT.

This clonotype was picked up many times. J is TRBJ2-5 and V is TRBV7-2; 10 nucleotides align to TRBD1. This CDR3 has 16 amino acids. V shed 5 bases, J shed 9 bases, and the junction held 15 bases outside the gene matches. Germline CDR1 reads SGHTA; CDR2 reads FQGNSA. Here the CDR3 reads CASSPGTGVVGRAQYF. The CDR3 nucleotides are TGTGCCAGCAGCCCCGGGACAGGGGTTGTCGGCAGGGCCCAGTACTTC.

This clonotype was seen more than once but under ten times. The chain has TRBV7-2 and TRBJ1-1; no firm D call. The CDR3 has 15 amino acids. V was shortened by 5 bases and J by 4 bases, with 17 bases between the two germline ends. Germline CDR1 is SGHTA and CDR2 is FQGNSA. Here the CDR3 DNA reads TGTGCCAGCAGCCCCATTGGTGGTAGCGGCACTGAAGCTTTCTTT. It specifies CASSPIGGSGTEAFF.

The J gene is TRBJ1-1, the V gene TRBV19; D ambiguous. Trimming shortened V by 4 bases and J by 6 bases, and 9 bases separated the two germline ends. Germline V CDR1 and CDR2: LNHDA, SQIVND (reference sequence). The CDR3 covers 12 residues. The CDR3 DNA sequence: TGTGCCAGTAGTACCTCCGGCGCTGAAGCTTTCTTT. This codes for CASSTSGAEAFF.

The sample holds a few counts of this clonotype. The CDR3 DNA reads as TGTGCCAGTAGTATCGCCGGGGTCTCCTACAATGAGCAGTTCTTC. This encodes CASSIAGVSYNEQFF. The chain has TRBV19 and TRBJ2-1, with D possibly TRBD2 on 5 matching bases. With 3 bases removed from V and 0 bases from J, the gap between germline ends came to 9 bases. The CDR3 length is 15 residues. The germline gives CDR1 LNHDA, CDR2 SQIVND (reference sequence).

This clonotype was seen at least ten times. The chain employs TRBV7-8 and TRBJ1-5; D unclear. This CDR3 has 16 amino acids. The germline V gene encodes CDR1 SGHVS and CDR2 FQNEAQ. V was shortened by 0 bases and J by 3 bases, with 12 bases between the two germline ends. This chain's CDR3 is CASSLAARALNQPQHF. The CDR3 bases are TGTGCCAGCAGCTTAGCAGCGAGGGCCCTCAATCAGCCCCAGCATTTT.

This clonotype was observed at least ten times. This rearrangement joins TRBV7-6 to TRBJ1-6; D ambiguous. This CDR3 is built from 13 residues. Trimming removed 1 base from V and 10 bases from J, with 8 bases in between. Germline assignment: CDR1 SGHVS and CDR2 FNYEAQ. In DNA form, the CDR3 reads TGTGCCAGCAGCTTAGGAGAACCGTCACCCCTCCACTTT. Its translation is CASSLGEPSPLHF. Using reference TRBV7-6 and TRBJ1-6 for the parts outside the CDR3, the full variable domain is GAGVSQSPRYKVTKRGQDVALRCDPISGHVSLYWYRQALGQGPEFLTYFNYEAQQDKSGLPNDRFSAERPEGSISTLTIQRTEQRDSAMYRCASSLGEPSPLHFGNGTRLTVT.